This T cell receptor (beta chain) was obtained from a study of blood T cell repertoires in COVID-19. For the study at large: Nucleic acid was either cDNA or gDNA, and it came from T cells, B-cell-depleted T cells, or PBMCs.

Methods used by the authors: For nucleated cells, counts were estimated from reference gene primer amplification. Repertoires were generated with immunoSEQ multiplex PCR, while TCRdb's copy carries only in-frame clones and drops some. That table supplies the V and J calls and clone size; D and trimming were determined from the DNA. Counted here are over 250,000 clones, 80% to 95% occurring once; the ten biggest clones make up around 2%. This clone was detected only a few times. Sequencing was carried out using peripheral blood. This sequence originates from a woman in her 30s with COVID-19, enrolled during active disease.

The CDR3 spells CASSLASESTGELFF. The CDR3 DNA sequence: TGTGCCAGCAGCTTAGCTAGCGAAAGCACCGGGGAGCTGTTTTTT. The V and J genes are TRBV11-3 and TRBJ2-2; perhaps TRBD2 as D (6 bases). With 1 base removed from V and 4 bases from J, the gap between germline ends came to 10 bases. The CDR3 has 15 residues. Germline V CDR1 and CDR2: SGHNT, YENEEA.